These 6 T cell receptor beta chains were all obtained from the same sample, sequenced in a study of T cells after yellow fever vaccination. TCRdb called the 5' RACE reads again in MiXCR, with one record for every CDR3 protein. Here the sample spans 95,000 to 100,000 distinct CDR3 sequences, roughly 6% being singletons. This material consisted of CD8+ T cells sorted from PBMCs, taken 10 days after the yellow fever booster vaccination. These receptors came from a man younger than 35 who received the YFV17D yellow fever vaccine.

The table lists this clonotype with many counts. The chain has TRBV6-1 and TRBJ2-1; D may be TRBD2 (7 bases). V lost 8 bases, J lost 0 bases, and 8 bases lay in between. CDR1 MNHNS and CDR2 SASEGT come from the germline V gene. The length of the CDR3 is 13 residues. The CDR3: CASGGASYNEQFF. The DNA of the CDR3 is TGTGCCAGCGGGGGGGCCTCCTACAATGAGCAGTTCTTC.

This clonotype was seen only a few times. The chain employs TRBV29-1 and TRBJ2-7; TRBD1 agrees at 10 bases. With 4 bases clipped from V and 7 bases from J, the junction kept 10 bases outside the gene matches. The germline CDR1 and CDR2 sequences are SQVTM and ANQGSEA. The CDR3 sequence is 14 residues long. The CDR3 is CSVGSGTGVGEQYV. CDR3 nucleotides: TGCAGCGTTGGCTCCGGGACAGGGGTTGGAGAGCAGTACGTC.

This clonotype was seen ten or more times. This chain links TRBV7-6 with TRBJ2-2; D is tentatively TRBD1 or TRBD2 (7 bases each). Germline values: CDR1 SGHVS, CDR2 FNYEAQ. V was clipped by 1 base and J by 6 bases, with 12 bases between them. The CDR3 totals 15 residues. The CDR3 loop reads CASSLVAGGAGELFF. The CDR3 bases are TGTGCCAGCAGCTTAGTAGCAGGGGGGGCCGGGGAGCTGTTTTTT. The full variable domain, its missing parts supplied by reference TRBV7-6 and TRBJ2-2, is GAGVSQSPRYKVTKRGQDVALRCDPISGHVSLYWYRQALGQGPEFLTYFNYEAQQDKSGLPNDRFSAERPEGSISTLTIQRTEQRDSAMYRCASSLVAGGAGELFFGEGSRLTVL.

V is TRBV7-9 and J is TRBJ2-7, with 11 bases aligning to TRBD2. The CDR3 contains 18 residues. Germline V CDR1 and CDR2: SEHNR, FQNEAQ (reference sequence). V shed 0 bases, J shed 7 bases, and the junction held 14 bases outside the gene matches. CDR3 residues: CASSLAEPAGLAGQEQYF. The DNA of the CDR3 is TGTGCCAGCAGCTTAGCAGAACCGGCCGGACTAGCGGGCCAAGAGCAGTACTTC.

The rearrangement uses TRBV5-1 and TRBJ1-6; D is unresolved. CDR1 is SGHRS, CDR2 YFSETQ, per germline. The CDR3 has 16 amino acids. Between the trimmed V and J ends, which lost 2 bases and 2 bases, there was a span of 11 bases. CDR3 sequence (DNA): TGCGCCAGCAGCTTCGGCAGTCAACCCTATAATTCACCCCTCCACTTT. Translation gives CASSFGSQPYNSPLHF.

This chain connects TRBV4-3 to TRBJ2-5; D is uncertain. Trimming shortened V by 0 bases and J by 3 bases, and 11 bases separated the two germline ends. CDR1 LGHNA and CDR2 YSLEER come from the germline V gene. The CDR3 is 15 amino acids. The CDR3 loop reads CASSQDSGQEETQYF. The CDR3 DNA reads as TGCGCCAGCAGCCAAGATAGTGGGCAGGAAGAGACCCAGTACTTC.